These T cell receptor beta chains were read from a single sample in a study of Graves' ophthalmopathy and Graves' hyperthyroidism. TCRdb fed the multiplex PCR reads into MiXCR, producing one record per CDR3 protein. The top ten hold 5.5% to 8% of the sample, which has a few hundred thousand distinct CDR3 sequences, 15% to 19% seen once. The sample was peripheral blood. The receptor set was obtained from a woman under 30 with stable Graves' hyperthyroidism. Both conserved end residues are part of each CDR3. D genes are given only for firm matches. The listing skips clone size in some rows; elsewhere it reads once, few, many or a size class.

cdr3_length j_call clone_size d_call v_call cdr3_nt cdr3_aa
15 TRBJ1-5 . . TRBV10-3 TGTGCCATCAGTGAGTCGAGGGTTGTGAGTCAGCCCCAGCATTTT CAISESRVVSQPQHF
14 TRBJ2-7 many . TRBV2 TGTGCCAGCAGTGGGGTACAGAGCTCCTACGAGCAGTACTTC CASSGVQSSYEQYF
15 TRBJ1-1 many . TRBV6-1 TGTGCCAGCAGTGAACACGGGAGAACATACACTGAAGCTTTCTTT CASSEHGRTYTEAFF
13 TRBJ2-3 . . TRBV6-2/TRBV6-3 TGTGCCAGCGGCCCCTCTCTAACAGATACGCAGTATTTT CASGPSLTDTQYF
12 TRBJ1-5 many . TRBV7-2 TGTGCCAGCAGCGACCCCAATCAGCCCCAGCATTTT CASSDPNQPQHF
13 TRBJ1-1 many . TRBV5-1 TGCGCCAGCAGCTCGGGACGAATCACTGAAGCTTTCTTT CASSSGRITEAFF
16 TRBJ1-2 many . TRBV5-5 TGTGCCAGCAGCTTGCCCGAGGGCAGAGGGTCACGGGGCTACACCTTC CASSLPEGRGSRGYTF
16 TRBJ2-2 . TRBD2 TRBV11-2 TGTGCCAGCAGCTTAGGTGGCGGGGGATACACCGGGGAGCTGTTTTTT CASSLGGGGYTGELFF
12 TRBJ2-2 few . TRBV2 TGTGCCAGCAGGATAAACACCGGGGAGCTGTTTTTT CASRINTGELFF
14 TRBJ2-7 many . TRBV19 TGTGCCAGTAGCTACCCCGGGAGCTCCTACGAGCAGTACTTC CASSYPGSSYEQYF
18 TRBJ2-5 many TRBD2 TRBV12-5 TGTGCTAGTGGTTTGGTACCCCAGGAGCGGGGGCCCCAAGAGACCCAGTACTTC CASGLVPQERGPQETQYF
17 TRBJ2-4 many TRBD2 TRBV20-1 TGCAGTGCTCGACTAGCGGGGCTCCCCTTAGCCAAAAACATTCAGTACTTC CSARLAGLPLAKNIQYF
14 TRBJ2-7 few . TRBV7-8 TGTGCCAGCAGCTTTGGGAGCGTATCCTACGAGCAGTACTTC CASSFGSVSYEQYF
14 TRBJ1-5 many . TRBV12-3/TRBV12-4 TGTGCCAGCACCACCGAAGCCTCCCTCCAGCCCCAGCATTTT CASTTEASLQPQHF
15 TRBJ2-5 . TRBD2 TRBV2 TGTGCCAGCAGTGTAACTAGCGGGGGCCAAGAGACCCAGTACTTC CASSVTSGGQETQYF
13 TRBJ1-3 few . TRBV18 TGTGCCAGCTCACCCAGCGACGGAAACACCATATATTTT CASSPSDGNTIYF
15 TRBJ2-7 . . TRBV9 TGTGCCAGCAGCTCCCAGGGACTGCCTTATAACGAGCAGTACTTC CASSSQGLPYNEQYF
14 TRBJ2-7 many TRBD2 TRBV12-3/TRBV12-4 TGTGCCAGCACCGTAGGACTAGGAGGCTACGAGCAGTACTTC CASTVGLGGYEQYF
13 TRBJ1-1 many . TRBV5-1 TGCGCCAGCAAAGAGGGCTCCAACACTGAAGCTTTCTTT CASKEGSNTEAFF
15 TRBJ2-5 . TRBD1 TRBV5-1 TGCGCCAGCAGCTGGAGACAGGGTCGTTTGGAGACCCAGTACTTC CASSWRQGRLETQYF
13 TRBJ1-2 many . TRBV20-1 TGCAGTGCTAGAGTTACGGGAAACTATGGCTACACCTTC CSARVTGNYGYTF
16 TRBJ2-5 many TRBD1 TRBV11-2 TGTGCCAGCAGCTACGGGCCGGGACAGGTTAAAGAGACCCAGTACTTC CASSYGPGQVKETQYF
12 TRBJ1-2 many . TRBV19 TGTGCCAGTAGTATCGCCTCTATGGGCTACACCTTC CASSIASMGYTF
14 TRBJ1-6 many TRBD1 TRBV12-3/TRBV12-4 TGTGCCAGCAGCCGGACAGGGATCGCTTCACCCCTCCACTTT CASSRTGIASPLHF
14 TRBJ1-1 many . TRBV12-3/TRBV12-4 TGTGCCAGCAGTTTAGGAGAAAGGAACACTGAAGCTTTCTTT CASSLGERNTEAFF
14 TRBJ1-6 once TRBD1 TRBV12-3/TRBV12-4 TGTGCCAGCAGCCAACAGGGGGCAGAATCACCCCTCCACTTT CASSQQGAESPLHF
15 TRBJ2-2 . . TRBV20-1 TGCAGTGCTAGCGGAGGGGGCTTCAGCACCGGGGAGCTGTTTTTT CSASGGGFSTGELFF
15 TRBJ1-1 few . TRBV11-2 TGTGCCAGCAGCAGCCACAGGGTTAGCCCCGGCCGGGCTTTCTTT CASSSHRVSPGRAFF
16 TRBJ2-7 many TRBD2 TRBV13 TGTGCCAGCAGCTTAGATAATGTAGGCGGGGGTTACGAGCAGTACTTC CASSLDNVGGGYEQYF
15 TRBJ1-2 many TRBD1 TRBV6-1 TGTGCCAGCAGACCTGGGACAGTTTTTAACTATGGCTACACCTTC CASRPGTVFNYGYTF
15 TRBJ1-1 many . TRBV6-5 TGTGCCAGCAGTTACCCCGGGGCCGACAACGTTGAAGCTTTCTTT CASSYPGADNVEAFF
13 TRBJ2-7 many . TRBV11-1 TGTGCCAGCAGCTTTCATTCCGGGGCCGAGCAGTACTTC CASSFHSGAEQYF
18 TRBJ2-3 . . TRBV6-2/TRBV6-3 TGTGCCAGCAGCGTAGACCCCCCTCGGCTGGGCCGCACAGATACGCAGTATTTT CASSVDPPRLGRTDTQYF
19 TRBJ1-5 many . TRBV3-1 TGTGCCAGCAGCCACCAAACAGGGAAGATACCCAATAGCAATCAGCCCCAGCATTTT CASSHQTGKIPNSNQPQHF
12 TRBJ1-6 many . TRBV28 TGTGCCAGCAGTTTGTTGGGTTCACCCCTCCACTTT CASSLLGSPLHF
13 TRBJ1-2 many . TRBV5-1 TGCGCCAGCAGCCCTACCACAGGAGTCGGCTACACCTTC CASSPTTGVGYTF
14 TRBJ2-3 many . TRBV6-1 TGTGCCAGCAGTGCTTCGAGGGGTGGTGATACGCAGTATTTT CASSASRGGDTQYF
16 TRBJ2-7 many TRBD1 TRBV5-5 TGTGCCAGCAGCTTTATCGCGGGACAGGGTCCCTACGAGCAGTACTTC CASSFIAGQGPYEQYF
15 TRBJ2-2 many TRBD2 TRBV5-1 TGCGCCAGCTCAGGACTAGCGGGACTAACCGGGGAGCTGTTTTTT CASSGLAGLTGELFF
14 TRBJ2-6 few . TRBV25-1 TGTGCCAGCAGTGCGGCCTCTGGGGCCAACGTCCTGACTTTC CASSAASGANVLTF
15 TRBJ2-2 many . TRBV2 TGTGCCAGCCGCGTACACGACGCGAACACCGGGGAGCTGTTTTTT CASRVHDANTGELFF
13 TRBJ2-5 many . TRBV20-1 TGCAGTGCTCTGGGCCCAGGAGGGGAGACCCAGTACTTC CSALGPGGETQYF
15 TRBJ1-3 . . TRBV13 TGTGCCAGCAGCTCCCAGGGGCAAGCTGGAAACACCATATATTTT CASSSQGQAGNTIYF
14 TRBJ1-3 many . TRBV7-2 TGTGCCAGCAGCCCTCCTTTCTCTGGAAACACCATATATTTT CASSPPFSGNTIYF
13 TRBJ1-1 many TRBD1 TRBV20-1 TGCAGTGCGGGGGGACAGGGGAGGACTGAAGCTTTCTTT CSAGGQGRTEAFF
12 TRBJ1-1 few . TRBV10-1 TGCGCCAGCAGTGATCCGGACACTGAAGCTTTCTTT CASSDPDTEAFF
17 TRBJ2-2 many TRBD1 TRBV6-2/TRBV6-3 TGTGCCAGCACTCTAAGGGGACAGGGGGCGAACACCGGGGAGCTGTTTTTT CASTLRGQGANTGELFF
14 TRBJ2-5 many . TRBV7-9 TGTGCCAGCAGCTCTATGGTAGGGAAAGAGACCCAGTACTTC CASSSMVGKETQYF
15 TRBJ1-1 many . TRBV2 TGTGCCAGCAGTCACCCTATGGCAGGGTTCGATGAAGCTTTCTTT CASSHPMAGFDEAFF
12 TRBJ2-7 many . TRBV7-8 TGTGCCAGCAGCTTGCCGGGGGTCGAGCAGTACTTC CASSLPGVEQYF
15 TRBJ1-4 many . TRBV19 TGTGCCAGTAGTATGGGCACAGGGAGACGCGAAAAACTGTTTTTT CASSMGTGRREKLFF
13 TRBJ2-2 many . TRBV24-1 TGTGCCACCAGTGACATAAACACCGGGGAGCTGTTTTTT CATSDINTGELFF
13 TRBJ1-2 . . TRBV12-3/TRBV12-4 TGTGCCAGCAGCAGGACAGCGACGCGCGGCTACACCTTC CASSRTATRGYTF
17 TRBJ2-4 few . TRBV18 TGTGCCAGCTCACCCCCGGGACGGGCTCTAGCCAAAAACATTCAGTACTTC CASSPPGRALAKNIQYF
11 TRBJ1-1 many . TRBV12-3/TRBV12-4 TGTGCCGGGGGGGACGGAACTGAAGCTTTCTTT CAGGDGTEAFF
13 TRBJ2-7 many . TRBV20-1 TGCAGTGCTAGCAGTCTTTATACCTACGAGCAGTACTTC CSASSLYTYEQYF
15 TRBJ1-1 few . TRBV27 TGTGCCAGCAGTGAATTTGGGCCGATGAACACTGAAGCTTTCTTT CASSEFGPMNTEAFF
14 TRBJ2-7 many . TRBV11-2 TGTGCCAGCAACCCCCGGGGAACCTCCTACGAGCAGTACTTC CASNPRGTSYEQYF
13 TRBJ2-2 few TRBD1 TRBV25-1 TGTGCCAGCGGGACAGGAGACACCGGGGAGCTGTTTTTT CASGTGDTGELFF
13 TRBJ1-5 many . TRBV20-1 TGCAGTGCTGCAATAGGGGTAGGTCAGCCCCAGCATTTT CSAAIGVGQPQHF